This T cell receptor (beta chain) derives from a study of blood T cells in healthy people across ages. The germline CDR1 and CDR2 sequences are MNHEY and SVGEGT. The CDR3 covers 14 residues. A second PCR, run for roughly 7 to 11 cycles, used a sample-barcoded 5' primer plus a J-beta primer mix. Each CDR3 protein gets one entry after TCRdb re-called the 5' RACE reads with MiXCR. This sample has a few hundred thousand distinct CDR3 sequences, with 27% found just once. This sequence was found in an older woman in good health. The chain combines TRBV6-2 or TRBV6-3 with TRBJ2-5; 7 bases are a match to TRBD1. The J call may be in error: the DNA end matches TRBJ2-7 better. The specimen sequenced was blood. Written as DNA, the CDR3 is TGTGCCAGCAGTTTGACAGGGTACTCCTACGAGCAGTACTTC. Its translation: CASSLTGYSYEQYF.